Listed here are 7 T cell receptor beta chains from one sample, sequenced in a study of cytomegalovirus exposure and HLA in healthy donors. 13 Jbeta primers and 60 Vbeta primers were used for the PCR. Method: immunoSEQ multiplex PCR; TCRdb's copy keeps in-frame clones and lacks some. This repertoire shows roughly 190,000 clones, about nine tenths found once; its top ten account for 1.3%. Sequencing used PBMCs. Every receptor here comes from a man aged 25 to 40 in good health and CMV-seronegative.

The CDR3 reads CASSLALRVRDEKLFF. Written as DNA, the CDR3 is TGTGCCAGCAGCTTAGCGCTAAGGGTGCGGGATGAAAAACTGTTTTTT. This chain uses TRBV7-8 with TRBJ1-4; D unresolved. Per the germline V gene, CDR1 is SGHVS and CDR2 is FQNEAQ. V lost 0 bases to trimming and J lost 6 bases, with 14 bases between them. The CDR3 runs to 16 residues. The complete variable domain, with remaining parts taken from reference TRBV7-8 and TRBJ1-4, reads GAGVSQSPRYKVAKRGQDVALRCDPISGHVSLFWYQQALGQGPEFLTYFQNEAQLDKSGLPSDRFFAERPEGSVSTLKIQRTQQEDSAVYLCASSLALRVRDEKLFFGSGTQLSVL.

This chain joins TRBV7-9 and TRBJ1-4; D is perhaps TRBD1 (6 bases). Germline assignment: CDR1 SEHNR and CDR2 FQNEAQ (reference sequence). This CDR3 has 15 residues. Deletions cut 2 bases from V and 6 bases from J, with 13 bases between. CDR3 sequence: CASSLFVGGDEKLFF. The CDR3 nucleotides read TGTGCCAGCAGCTTATTTGTAGGGGGGGATGAAAAACTGTTTTTT.

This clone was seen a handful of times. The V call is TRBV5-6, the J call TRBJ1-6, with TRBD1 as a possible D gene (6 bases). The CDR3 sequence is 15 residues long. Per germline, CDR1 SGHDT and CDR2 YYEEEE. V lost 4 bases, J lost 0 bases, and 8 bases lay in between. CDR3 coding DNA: TGTGCCAGCAGCGTACAGGGCTCCTATAATTCACCCCTCCACTTT. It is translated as CASSVQGSYNSPLHF.

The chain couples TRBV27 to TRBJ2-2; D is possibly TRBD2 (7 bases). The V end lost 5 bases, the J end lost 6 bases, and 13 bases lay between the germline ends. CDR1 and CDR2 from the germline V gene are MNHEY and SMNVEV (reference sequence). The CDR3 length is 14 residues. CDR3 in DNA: TGTGCCAGCAGTCCGAGAGGGGGGGCCGGGGAGCTGTTTTTT. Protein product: CASSPRGGAGELFF.

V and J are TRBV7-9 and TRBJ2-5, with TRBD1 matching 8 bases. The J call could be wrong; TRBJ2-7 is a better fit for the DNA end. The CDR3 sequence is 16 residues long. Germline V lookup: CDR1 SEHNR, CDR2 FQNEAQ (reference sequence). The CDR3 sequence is CASSLLLAGGMYEQYF. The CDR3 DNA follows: TGTGCCAGCAGCTTACTCTTGGCAGGGGGCATGTACGAGCAGTACTTC.

The CDR3 DNA is TGTGCCAGCAGCCCCCTCGCCGGGAACATCGGAGAGCAGTACTTC. Residues: CASSPLAGNIGEQYF. This rearrangement joins TRBV9 to TRBJ2-7, with D possibly being TRBD2 (5 bases). Germline V CDR1 and CDR2: SGDLS, YYNGEE. Trimming removed 4 bases from V and 7 bases from J, with 21 bases in between. There are 15 residues in the CDR3.

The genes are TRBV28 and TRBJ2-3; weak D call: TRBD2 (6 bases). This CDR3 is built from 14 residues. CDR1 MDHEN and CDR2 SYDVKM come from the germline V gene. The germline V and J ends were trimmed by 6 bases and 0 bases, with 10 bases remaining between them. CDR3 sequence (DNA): TGTGCCAGCAGCTCCAGCGGGAGCACAGATACGCAGTATTTT. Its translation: CASSSSGSTDTQYF.